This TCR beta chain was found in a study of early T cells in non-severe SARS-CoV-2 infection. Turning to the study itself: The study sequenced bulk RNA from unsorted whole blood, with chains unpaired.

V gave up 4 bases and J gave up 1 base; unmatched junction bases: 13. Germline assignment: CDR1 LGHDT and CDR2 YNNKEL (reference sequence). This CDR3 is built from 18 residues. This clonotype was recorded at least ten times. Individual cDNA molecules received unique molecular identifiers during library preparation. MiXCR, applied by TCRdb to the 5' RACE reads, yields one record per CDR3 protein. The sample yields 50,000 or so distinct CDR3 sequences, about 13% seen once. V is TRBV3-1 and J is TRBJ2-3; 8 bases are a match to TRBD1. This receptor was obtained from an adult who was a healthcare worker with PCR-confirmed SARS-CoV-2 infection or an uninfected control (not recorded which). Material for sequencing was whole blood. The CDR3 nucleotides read TGTGCCAGCAGCCCCCTCCGGACAGGGACATCTGGCACAGATACGCAGTATTTT. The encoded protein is CASSPLRTGTSGTDTQYF.